What follows are 22 T cell receptor beta chains derived from one specimen sequenced in a study of blood T cell repertoires in COVID-19 (dated by TCRdb to 2019 to 2021). To prepare the library, the immunoSEQ multiplex PCR assay was applied. This is the immuneACCESS table as TCRdb keeps it, with only in-frame sequences that have V and J called. A part of the clones is gone; compared with another copy, unresolved V genes explain less than half, and the rest is unexplained. Here the sample has roughly 250,000 clones; roughly 89% occur a single time. The top ten hold 8.8% of the sample. The sequencing sample was made of PBMCs or T cells enriched from blood (not recorded which). The origin of the receptors is a middle-aged man who had recovered from COVID-19.

The V call is TRBV19, the J call TRBJ1-2; D is unresolved. Germline V gives CDR1 LNHDA, CDR2 SQIVND (reference sequence). The CDR3 has 13 amino acids. Trimming took 7 bases from V and 0 from J, leaving 9 bases between them. The CDR3 is CASIGRSNYGYTF. The CDR3 DNA reads as TGTGCCAGTATTGGGCGCTCTAACTATGGCTACACCTTC.

The rearrangement links TRBV18 to TRBJ1-1; 8 positions agree with TRBD1. CDR1 and CDR2 from the germline V gene are KGHSH and LQKENI. Germline trimming cut 1 base from V and 4 bases from J; bases unmatched to any gene: 5. The CDR3 has 15 amino acids. This chain's CDR3 is CASSPLQGAGTEAFF. CDR3 in DNA: TGTGCCAGCTCACCACTCCAGGGGGCAGGCACTGAAGCTTTCTTT.

The gene calls are TRBV28 and TRBJ1-6; D is unresolved. The germline gives CDR1 MDHEN, CDR2 SYDVKM. With 2 bases removed from V and 8 bases from J, the gap between germline ends came to 7 bases. This CDR3 contains 13 residues. The CDR3 region is CASSLPFDSPLHF. The CDR3 DNA is TGTGCCAGCAGTTTACCCTTCGATTCACCCCTCCACTTT.

Worth noting for this clone: Other DNA sequences from this sample encode an identical CDR3 as well. The chain uses TRBV4-1 and TRBJ1-2; 8 bases map to TRBD1. Germline trimming cut 0 bases from V and 2 bases from J; bases unmatched to any gene: 2. The length of the CDR3 is 15 residues. Looked up from germline, CDR1 is MGHRA and CDR2 is YSYEKL. The CDR3 sequence is CASSQDGQGNYGYTF. The CDR3 DNA follows: TGCGCCAGCAGCCAAGATGGACAGGGAAACTATGGCTACACCTTC.

The chain recombines TRBV15 with TRBJ2-7, with D maybe TRBD2 (5 bases). The germline CDR1 and CDR2 sequences are LNHNV and YYDKDF (reference sequence). V was cut by 1 base and J by 4 bases, with 5 bases left in between. The CDR3 contains 12 residues. CDR3 in amino acids: CATSRGRYEQYF. The CDR3 DNA reads as TGTGCCACCAGCAGAGGGAGGTACGAGCAGTACTTC.

The CDR3: CASSLVGRRGETQYF. CDR3 bases: TGTGCCAGCAGCTTAGTAGGACGTCGGGGAGAGACCCAGTACTTC. The chain is built from TRBV11-3 and TRBJ2-5; D is possibly TRBD2 (5 bases). Germline V gene lookup returns CDR1 SGHNT and CDR2 YENEEA. V lost 1 base and J lost 4, with 13 bases in between. The CDR3 runs 15 residues.

V and J are TRBV5-5 and TRBJ1-5; 7 positions match TRBD1. This CDR3 has 14 residues. CDR1 and CDR2 from the germline V gene are SGHKS and YYEKEE (reference sequence). Trimming took 5 bases from V and 7 from J; bases not matched to a gene: 9. The CDR3 sequence: CASSQTGTGQPQHF. In DNA, the CDR3 is TGTGCCAGCAGTCAGACAGGGACTGGGCAGCCCCAGCATTTT.

The chain uses TRBV11-3 and TRBJ2-7; D may be TRBD1 (6 bases). Germline lookup yields CDR1 SGHNT and CDR2 YENEEA. The V end was cut by 1 base, the J end by 5 bases, with 15 bases between. This CDR3 spans 15 amino acids. The CDR3 DNA follows: TGTGCCAGCAGCTTAGTTTCGGACAGCAGAAACGAGCAGTACTTC. It translates to CASSLVSDSRNEQYF.

CDR3 residues: CASSLASYEQYF. The CDR3 coding sequence is TGTGCCAGCAGCTTAGCATCCTACGAGCAGTACTTC. This chain links TRBV11-3 with TRBJ2-7; no clear D. Trimming removed 1 base from V and 1 base from J, with 2 bases in between. Germline CDR1 and CDR2: SGHNT and YENEEA. This CDR3 contains 12 residues.

The chain joins TRBV5-1 to TRBJ2-3, with 9 positions matching TRBD1. CDR1 is SGHRS, CDR2 YFSETQ, per germline. V lost 3 bases to trimming and J lost 1 base; unmatched junction nucleotides: 3. CDR3 length: 15 residues. The CDR3, as DNA: TGCGCCAGCAGCTGGACAGGGGCAGGCACAGATACGCAGTATTTT. Encoded protein: CASSWTGAGTDTQYF. The full variable domain, with the rest looked up from reference TRBV5-1 and TRBJ2-3, is KAGVTQTPRYLIKTRGQQVTLSCSPISGHRSVSWYQQTPGQGLQFLFEYFSETQRNKGNFPGRFSGRQFSNSRSEMNVSTLELGDSALYLCASSWTGAGTDTQYFGPGTRLTVL.

The chain joins TRBV30 to TRBJ1-3; TRBD1 aligns across 7 bases. Trimming removed 4 bases from V and 3 bases from J; junction bases left unmatched: 3. The CDR3 length is 13 residues. CDR1 GTSNPN and CDR2 SVGIG come from the germline V gene (reference sequence). CDR3 protein: CAWTTGNGNTIYF. CDR3 nucleotides: TGTGCCTGGACGACAGGGAATGGAAACACCATATATTTT.

V usage is TRBV7-3 and J usage is TRBJ2-2; D is perhaps TRBD2 (5 bases). Germline V gene sequence: CDR1 SGHTA, CDR2 FQGTGA. Trimming removed 2 bases at V and 3 bases at J, with 10 bases between. The CDR3 loop spans 15 amino acids. The CDR3 DNA reads as TGTGCCAGCAGCTTAGACTACACTTACACCGGGGAGCTGTTTTTT. This sequence encodes CASSLDYTYTGELFF.

The DNA for the CDR3 is TGTGCCAGAAGCTTCGGACAGGGCAACTATGGCTACACCTTC. It yields the protein CARSFGQGNYGYTF. The V gene is TRBV5-3, the J gene TRBJ1-2, with 8 positions matching TRBD1. TRBV5-3 is an ORF, and what it does is uncertain. V shed 2 bases and J 2 bases; nucleotides not matched to a gene: 2. CDR3 length equals 14 residues.

The chain combines TRBV18 with TRBJ1-2; D possibly corresponds to TRBD1 (5 bases). The germline V gene has CDR1 KGHSH and CDR2 LQKENI. The CDR3 loop spans 12 amino acids. Trimming left V 4 bases short and J 6 bases short, with 9 bases between. The CDR3 region is CASSLGGDGYTF. Written as DNA, the CDR3 is TGTGCCAGCTCACTCGGGGGGGATGGCTACACCTTC.

This chain joins TRBV5-6 and TRBJ1-1; D not resolved. CDR1 and CDR2 (germline): SGHDT, YYEEEE. CDR3 length: 14 amino acids. Trimming stripped 6 bases from V and 4 bases from J, with 16 bases between. In DNA form, the CDR3 reads TGTGCCAGCACTACCTCCTCCCCGGGCACTGAAGCTTTCTTT. Translated, it gives CASTTSSPGTEAFF.

This clone appeared a few times. The chain couples TRBV18 to TRBJ1-1; 8 nucleotides line up with TRBD1. The germline gives CDR1 KGHSH, CDR2 LQKENI. This CDR3 spans 13 amino acids. V gave up 5 bases and J gave up 5 bases; unmatched junction bases: 4. CDR3 protein: CASSMDRETEAFF. CDR3 bases: TGTGCCAGCTCAATGGACAGGGAGACTGAAGCTTTCTTT.

There are a few counts of this clone. The rearrangement links TRBV19 to TRBJ2-1; possible D gene TRBD2, 6 bases. Trimming took off 4 bases at V and 7 bases at J, with 14 bases between the two ends. CDR3 length equals 14 residues. CDR1 and CDR2 (germline): LNHDA, SQIVND (reference sequence). The CDR3 reads CASSTRLDRNEQFF. The CDR3 DNA reads TGTGCCAGTAGTACCCGACTAGACCGGAATGAGCAGTTCTTC.

The genes are TRBV4-1 and TRBJ1-2; a possible D gene is TRBD1 (5 bases). This CDR3 region has 15 residues. Germline V lookup: CDR1 MGHRA, CDR2 YSYEKL. Trimming stripped 2 bases from V and 0 bases from J, with 10 bases between. CDR3 amino acids: CASSQKTEPNYGYTF. The CDR3 nucleotides read TGCGCCAGCAGCCAAAAGACAGAACCTAACTATGGCTACACCTTC.

The V and J genes are TRBV19 and TRBJ1-2, with D possibly matching TRBD1 (5 bases). The CDR3 totals 16 residues. Germline values: CDR1 LNHDA, CDR2 SQIVND (reference sequence). Trimming took off 0 bases at V and 1 base at J, with 12 bases between the two ends. The CDR3 sequence: CASSIDAGVDNYGYTF. CDR3 coding DNA: TGTGCCAGTAGTATAGACGCGGGGGTCGATAACTATGGCTACACCTTC.

The rearrangement joins TRBV6-6 to TRBJ1-1; D unresolved. Per the germline V gene, CDR1 is MNHNY and CDR2 is SVGAGI (reference sequence). Trimming left V 4 bases short and J 4 bases short, with 19 bases between. This CDR3 is 16 amino acids long. The CDR3 bases are TGTGCCAGCAGTTTCGGTGAGGGTCTCCGAGGCACTGAAGCTTTCTTT. Translated: CASSFGEGLRGTEAFF.

The J gene is TRBJ2-7, the V gene TRBV29-1; possibly TRBD2 for D (6 bases). CDR3 length: 12 residues. Germline V lookup: CDR1 SQVTM, CDR2 ANQGSEA. The ends were cut back, 3 bases at V and 2 bases at J, with 8 bases in the middle. CDR3 amino acids: CSVDGGAYEQYF. DNA of the CDR3: TGCAGCGTTGACGGCGGGGCCTACGAGCAGTACTTC.

The rearrangement links TRBV6-5 to TRBJ1-3; 7 nucleotides line up with TRBD1. CDR1 is MNHEY and CDR2 is SVGAGI in the germline V gene. This CDR3 spans 15 amino acids. J was trimmed by 1 base and V by 6 bases; bases with no gene match: 6. The CDR3, as DNA: TGTGCCAGCAGCATCGACAGGGTTTCTGGAAACACCATATATTTT. This encodes CASSIDRVSGNTIYF.